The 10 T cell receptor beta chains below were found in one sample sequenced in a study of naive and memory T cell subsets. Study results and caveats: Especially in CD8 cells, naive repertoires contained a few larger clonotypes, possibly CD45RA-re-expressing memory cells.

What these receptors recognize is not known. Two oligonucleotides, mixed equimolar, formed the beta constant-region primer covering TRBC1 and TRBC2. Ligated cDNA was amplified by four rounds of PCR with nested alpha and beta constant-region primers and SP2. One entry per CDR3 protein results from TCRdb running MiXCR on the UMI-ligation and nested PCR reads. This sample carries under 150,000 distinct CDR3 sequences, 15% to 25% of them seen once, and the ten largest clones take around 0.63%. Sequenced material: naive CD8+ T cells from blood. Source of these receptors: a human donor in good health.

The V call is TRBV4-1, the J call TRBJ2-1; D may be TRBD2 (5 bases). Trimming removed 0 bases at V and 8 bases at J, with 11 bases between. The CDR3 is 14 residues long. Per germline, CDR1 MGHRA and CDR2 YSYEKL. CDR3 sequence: CASSQDPGSHEQFF. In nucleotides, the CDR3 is TGCGCCAGCAGCCAAGACCCGGGATCCCATGAGCAGTTCTTC.

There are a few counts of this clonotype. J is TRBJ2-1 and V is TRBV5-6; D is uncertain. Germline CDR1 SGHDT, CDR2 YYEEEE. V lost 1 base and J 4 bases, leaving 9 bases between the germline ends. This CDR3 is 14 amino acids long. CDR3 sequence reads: CASSLKGWYNEQFF. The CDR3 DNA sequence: TGTGCCAGCAGCTTGAAGGGTTGGTACAATGAGCAGTTCTTC.

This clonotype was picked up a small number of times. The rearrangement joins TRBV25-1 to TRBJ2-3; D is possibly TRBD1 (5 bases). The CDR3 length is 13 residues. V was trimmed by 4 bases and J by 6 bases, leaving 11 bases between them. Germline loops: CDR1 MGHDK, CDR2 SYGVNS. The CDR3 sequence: CASSATVPDTQYF. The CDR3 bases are TGTGCCAGCAGTGCGACAGTCCCCGATACGCAGTATTTT.

The CDR3 DNA is TGCAGCGTTGTGCGGCAAAACACCGGGGAGCTGTTTTTT. Protein product: CSVVRQNTGELFF. The chain has TRBV29-1 and TRBJ2-2; D gene uncertain. The V gene's germline CDR1 is SQVTM and CDR2 ANQGSEA. Trimming shortened V by 4 bases and J by 2 bases, and 8 bases separated the two germline ends. The CDR3 covers 13 residues.

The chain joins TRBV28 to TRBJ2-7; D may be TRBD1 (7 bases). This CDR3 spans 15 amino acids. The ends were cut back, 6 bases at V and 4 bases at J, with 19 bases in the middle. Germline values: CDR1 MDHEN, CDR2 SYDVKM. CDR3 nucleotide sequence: TGTGCCAGCAGAACTAGACAGGGAGGAACTTACGAGCAGTACTTC. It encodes CASRTRQGGTYEQYF.

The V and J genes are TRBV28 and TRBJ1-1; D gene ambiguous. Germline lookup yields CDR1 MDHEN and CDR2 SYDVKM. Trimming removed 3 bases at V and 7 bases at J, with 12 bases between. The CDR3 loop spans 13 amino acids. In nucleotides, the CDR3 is TGTGCCAGCAGTTTTTCCCCAGAGGGTGAAGCTTTCTTT. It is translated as CASSFSPEGEAFF.

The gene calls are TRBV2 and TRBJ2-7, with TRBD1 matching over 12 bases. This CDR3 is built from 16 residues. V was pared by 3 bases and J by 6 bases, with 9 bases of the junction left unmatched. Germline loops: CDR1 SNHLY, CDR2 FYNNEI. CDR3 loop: CASSDPGDRGRGEQYF. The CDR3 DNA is TGTGCCAGCAGTGACCCAGGGGACAGGGGGCGAGGCGAGCAGTACTTC.

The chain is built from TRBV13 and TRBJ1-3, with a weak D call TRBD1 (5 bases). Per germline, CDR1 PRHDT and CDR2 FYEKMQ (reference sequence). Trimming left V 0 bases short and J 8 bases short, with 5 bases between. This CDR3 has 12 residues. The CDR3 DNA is TGTGCCAGCAGCTTAGGAGGGGACACCATATATTTT. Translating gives CASSLGGDTIYF.

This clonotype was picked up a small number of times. For the CDR3, the DNA is TGCAGTGCGCGGGACAGTGCTAACTATGGCTACACCTTC. The encoded protein is CSARDSANYGYTF. This chain links TRBV20-1 with TRBJ1-2; TRBD1 agrees at 7 bases. This CDR3 region has 13 residues. V trimming: 6 bases; J trimming: 0 bases; junction bases outside the gene matches: 4. Germline lookup yields CDR1 DFQATT and CDR2 SNEGSKA (reference sequence).

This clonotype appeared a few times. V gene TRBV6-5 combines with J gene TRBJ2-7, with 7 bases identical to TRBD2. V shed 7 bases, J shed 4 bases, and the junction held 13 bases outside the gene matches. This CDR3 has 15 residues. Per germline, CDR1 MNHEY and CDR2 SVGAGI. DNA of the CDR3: TGTGCCAGCACCCAAGGACTCCCGGGAGGTTACGAGCAGTACTTC. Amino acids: CASTQGLPGGYEQYF.